This is a list of T cell receptor beta chains from one sample in a study of T cell repertoires in cytomegalovirus infection. TCRdb re-derived calls from the reads in MiXCR, one entry per CDR3 protein. The sample consists of under 250,000 distinct CDR3 sequences, about 12% of them appearing once. Material: PBMCs. These receptors all stem from a human donor in good health (CMV status not recorded). Some clones in this sample may be carry-over from other donors' samples. The CDR3 runs from the conserved cysteine through the conserved F or W. Fields, in order: J gene, D gene, V gene, CDR3 length, clone size, CDR3 DNA, CDR3 protein. A D gene is named only where the DNA matches it firmly. Size is stated for part of the rows, as once, few or many counts, or as a class when the clone is expanded.

J gene: TRBJ1-2
D gene: NA
V gene: TRBV5-6
CDR3 length: 15
clone size: many
CDR3 DNA: TGTGCCAGCAGCTTGGGGGCGGCCCCTAACTATGGCTACACCTTC
CDR3 protein: CASSLGAAPNYGYTF

J gene: TRBJ2-7
D gene: NA
V gene: TRBV7-8
CDR3 length: 15
clone size: many
CDR3 DNA: TGTGCCAGCAGCTCTACCCGGACGGGAGCCTACGAGCAGTACTTC
CDR3 protein: CASSSTRTGAYEQYF

J gene: TRBJ1-4
D gene: NA
V gene: TRBV20-1
CDR3 length: 13
clone size: many
CDR3 DNA: TGCAGTGCTAGAGATTTGGGGAATGAAAAACTGTTTTTT
CDR3 protein: CSARDLGNEKLFF

J gene: TRBJ2-1
D gene: TRBD2
V gene: TRBV20-1
CDR3 length: 16
clone size: NA
CDR3 DNA: TGCAGTGCTAGAGATCCGACTAGCGGGAGGGGCAATGAGCAGTTCTTC
CDR3 protein: CSARDPTSGRGNEQFF

J gene: TRBJ2-1
D gene: TRBD2
V gene: TRBV7-2
CDR3 length: 16
clone size: many
CDR3 DNA: TGTGCCAGCAGCTTCGGGGGGACTAGCGGCTACAATGAGCAGTTCTTC
CDR3 protein: CASSFGGTSGYNEQFF

J gene: TRBJ2-5
D gene: TRBD1
V gene: TRBV7-2
CDR3 length: 15
clone size: many
CDR3 DNA: TGTGCCAGCAGCTCGGCCAGGGGGATCCAAGAGACCCAGTACTTC
CDR3 protein: CASSSARGIQETQYF

J gene: TRBJ1-2
D gene: NA
V gene: TRBV12-3/TRBV12-4
CDR3 length: 16
clone size: many
CDR3 DNA: TGTGCCAGCAGTTTACAGGGCTCTACCTCTAACTATGGCTACACCTTC
CDR3 protein: CASSLQGSTSNYGYTF

J gene: TRBJ2-1
D gene: TRBD2
V gene: TRBV19
CDR3 length: 16
clone size: few
CDR3 DNA: TGTGCCAGTAGTATCTTAGCGGGGGAGATAAGCAATGAGCAGTTCTTC
CDR3 protein: CASSILAGEISNEQFF

J gene: TRBJ2-2
D gene: NA
V gene: TRBV5-1
CDR3 length: 15
clone size: NA
CDR3 DNA: TGCGCCAGCAGCTTGGGCCCGGTGAACACCGGGGAGCTGTTTTTT
CDR3 protein: CASSLGPVNTGELFF

J gene: TRBJ2-5
D gene: NA
V gene: TRBV28
CDR3 length: 14
clone size: many
CDR3 DNA: TGTGCCAGCAGCTGGGGCAGCGCACAAGAGACCCAGTACTTC
CDR3 protein: CASSWGSAQETQYF

J gene: TRBJ2-2
D gene: NA
V gene: TRBV7-2
CDR3 length: 13
clone size: many
CDR3 DNA: TGTGCCAGCAGCTTTTCGCGACCCGGGGAGCTGTTTTTT
CDR3 protein: CASSFSRPGELFF

J gene: TRBJ1-5
D gene: NA
V gene: TRBV28
CDR3 length: 13
clone size: NA
CDR3 DNA: TGTGCCATCGGACAGCGCCGCAATCAGCCCCAGCATTTT
CDR3 protein: CAIGQRRNQPQHF

J gene: TRBJ2-6
D gene: NA
V gene: TRBV29-1
CDR3 length: 13
clone size: few
CDR3 DNA: TGCAGCGTAGAGAACTCTGGGGCCAACGTCCTGACTTTC
CDR3 protein: CSVENSGANVLTF

J gene: TRBJ2-1
D gene: NA
V gene: TRBV2
CDR3 length: 11
clone size: many
CDR3 DNA: TGTGCCAGCACGCCCTACAATGAGCAGTTCTTC
CDR3 protein: CASTPYNEQFF

J gene: TRBJ1-1
D gene: NA
V gene: TRBV12-3/TRBV12-4
CDR3 length: 12
clone size: few
CDR3 DNA: TGTGCCAGCAGTTTATGGTTCACTGAAGCTTTCTTT
CDR3 protein: CASSLWFTEAFF

J gene: TRBJ2-7
D gene: NA
V gene: TRBV7-2
CDR3 length: 15
clone size: many
CDR3 DNA: TGTGCCAGCACTCTAGTAGGACTCCTCTCCTACGAGCAGTACTTC
CDR3 protein: CASTLVGLLSYEQYF

J gene: TRBJ2-7
D gene: NA
V gene: TRBV19
CDR3 length: 13
clone size: NA
CDR3 DNA: TGTGCCAGTAGTATCTTGTCCGGGGACGAGCAGTACTTC
CDR3 protein: CASSILSGDEQYF

J gene: TRBJ2-7
D gene: NA
V gene: TRBV12-3/TRBV12-4
CDR3 length: 13
clone size: few
CDR3 DNA: TGTGCCAGCAGTTTTCGGGGGGCGGGCGAGCAGTACTTC
CDR3 protein: CASSFRGAGEQYF

J gene: TRBJ1-1
D gene: TRBD1
V gene: TRBV7-2
CDR3 length: 15
clone size: many
CDR3 DNA: TGTGCCAGCAGCCCCCCGGGACAGGGGAACACTGAAGCTTTCTTT
CDR3 protein: CASSPPGQGNTEAFF

J gene: TRBJ1-1
D gene: NA
V gene: TRBV2
CDR3 length: 11
clone size: NA
CDR3 DNA: TGTGCCAGCAGTGTGGGACCTGAAGCTTTCTTT
CDR3 protein: CASSVGPEAFF

J gene: TRBJ2-3
D gene: NA
V gene: TRBV6-2/TRBV6-3
CDR3 length: 14
clone size: NA
CDR3 DNA: TGTGCCAGCAGTCAAGAGGGCCTCACAGATACGCAGTATTTT
CDR3 protein: CASSQEGLTDTQYF

J gene: TRBJ1-1
D gene: NA
V gene: TRBV4-3
CDR3 length: 14
clone size: many
CDR3 DNA: TGCGCCAGCAGCCAAGCAGGGGCGCGGACTGAAGCTTTCTTT
CDR3 protein: CASSQAGARTEAFF

J gene: TRBJ1-1
D gene: NA
V gene: TRBV7-9
CDR3 length: 14
clone size: few
CDR3 DNA: TGTGCCAGCAGCTTACGGGGGAAGGGTACTGAAGCTTTCTTT
CDR3 protein: CASSLRGKGTEAFF

J gene: TRBJ2-1
D gene: TRBD2
V gene: TRBV28
CDR3 length: 16
clone size: many
CDR3 DNA: TGTGCCAGCAGTTTTAGCGGGAGGGCCCCCTACAATGAGCAGTTCTTC
CDR3 protein: CASSFSGRAPYNEQFF

J gene: TRBJ1-2
D gene: NA
V gene: TRBV24-1
CDR3 length: 15
clone size: NA
CDR3 DNA: TGTGCCACCGTACTGGCGGCCGGGCTAGTCTATGGCTACACCTTC
CDR3 protein: CATVLAAGLVYGYTF

J gene: TRBJ2-5
D gene: NA
V gene: TRBV7-2
CDR3 length: 16
clone size: many
CDR3 DNA: TGTGCCAGCAGCTTAGGTACCGGTGCTACACAAGAGACCCAGTACTTC
CDR3 protein: CASSLGTGATQETQYF

J gene: TRBJ1-1
D gene: TRBD1
V gene: TRBV6-2/TRBV6-3
CDR3 length: 16
clone size: many
CDR3 DNA: TGTGCCAGCAGTTACCCCAGACAGGGGTGGGGAGCTGAAGCTTTCTTT
CDR3 protein: CASSYPRQGWGAEAFF

J gene: TRBJ1-2
D gene: NA
V gene: TRBV7-2
CDR3 length: 13
clone size: many
CDR3 DNA: TGTGCCAGCAGCTTACAGGGGATCTATGGCTACACCTTC
CDR3 protein: CASSLQGIYGYTF

J gene: TRBJ1-4
D gene: TRBD1
V gene: TRBV12-3/TRBV12-4
CDR3 length: 16
clone size: many
CDR3 DNA: TGTGCCAGCAGTTTGCGCTCTGGGACAGTTAATGAAAAACTGTTTTTT
CDR3 protein: CASSLRSGTVNEKLFF

J gene: TRBJ2-7
D gene: TRBD1
V gene: TRBV6-2/TRBV6-3
CDR3 length: 15
clone size: few
CDR3 DNA: TGTGCCAGCAGTTACCCAACAGGGGGCCCGTTCGAGCAGTACTTC
CDR3 protein: CASSYPTGGPFEQYF

J gene: TRBJ1-5
D gene: TRBD1
V gene: TRBV7-2
CDR3 length: 14
clone size: many
CDR3 DNA: TGTGCCAGCAGCGCGACAGGGTTCGATCAGCCCCAGCATTTT
CDR3 protein: CASSATGFDQPQHF